This entry describes one TCR beta chain. Its antigen is still unknown. Under the authors' procedure: ImmunoSEQ only sent back junction sequences with no quality scores, so filtering was done differently. Here immunoSEQ multiplex PCR was the method, and the copy in TCRdb shows in-frame clones only, minus some. The D gene and trimming were derived from the DNA, and the V and J assignments and clone size from that table. This sample has millions of clones, with 85% to 95% found just once. Everyone who donated was a Caucasian adult who lived in Nashville, Tennessee. The ends were cut back, 1 base at V and 5 bases at J, with 10 bases in the middle. The germline gives CDR1 SGHAT, CDR2 FQNNGV. This CDR3 comprises 14 residues. The source of the sample is a study of shared clonotypes between healthy human individuals. Broader study findings: Estimated richness was generally greater in naive than memory subsets.

The clonotype comes from a man between 18 and 35 years old in good health. The chain uses TRBV11-2 and TRBJ2-3; no definite D call. Input material: naive CD4+ T cells sorted from blood. Described subset: CD45RA+ positively selected. The CDR3 sequence is CASSLGRKEDTQYF. The CDR3 DNA follows: TGTGCCAGCAGCTTAGGACGAAAGGAAGATACGCAGTATTTT.